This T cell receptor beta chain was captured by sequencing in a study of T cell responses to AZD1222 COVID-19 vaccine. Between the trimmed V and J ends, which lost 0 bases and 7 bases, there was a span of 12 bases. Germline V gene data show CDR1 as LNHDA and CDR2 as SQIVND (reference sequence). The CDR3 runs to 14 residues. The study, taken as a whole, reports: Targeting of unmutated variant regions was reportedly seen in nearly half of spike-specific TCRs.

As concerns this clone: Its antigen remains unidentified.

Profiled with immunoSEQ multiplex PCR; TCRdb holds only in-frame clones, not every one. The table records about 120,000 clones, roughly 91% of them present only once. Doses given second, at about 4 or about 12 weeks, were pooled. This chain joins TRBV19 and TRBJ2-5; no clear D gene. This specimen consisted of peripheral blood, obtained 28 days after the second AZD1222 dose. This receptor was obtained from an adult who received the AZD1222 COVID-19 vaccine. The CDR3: CASSIETAVGTQYF. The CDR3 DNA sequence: TGTGCCAGTAGTATAGAAACAGCTGTGGGGACCCAGTACTTC. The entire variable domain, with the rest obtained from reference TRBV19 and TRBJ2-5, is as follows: DGGITQSPKYLFRKEGQNVTLSCEQNLNHDAMYWYRQDPGQGLRLIYYSQIVNDFQKGDIAEGYSVSREKKESFPLTVTSAQKNPTAFYLCASSIETAVGTQYFGPGTRLLVL.